This TCR beta chain was recorded in a study of CD8 T cells in ankylosing spondylitis. The CDR3 extends over 15 amino acids. V was shortened by 2 bases and J by 3 bases, with 12 bases between the two germline ends. Germline CDR1 MNHEY, CDR2 SVGAGI. TCRdb used MiXCR to reprocess the 5' RACE reads, holding one entry per CDR3 protein. The sample shows under 400,000 distinct CDR3 sequences, about 9.9% of them seen only once. Many counts were recorded for this clonotype. This rearrangement joins TRBV6-5 to TRBJ2-3; D remains ambiguous. The TCR comes from a female donor with ankylosing spondylitis or in good health (not recorded which). The material sequenced was blood, either unsorted or a sorted T cell fraction (not recorded which). The CDR3 DNA follows: TGTGCCAGCAGTTACAAACCATTAGTAACAGATACGCAGTATTTT. It codes for CASSYKPLVTDTQYF.